The 4 T cell receptor beta chains reported below all come from one sample, sequenced in a study of cytomegalovirus exposure and HLA in healthy donors. The study ran its PCR with 60 Vbeta and 13 Jbeta primers. Sequencing used immunoSEQ multiplex PCR; TCRdb keeps in-frame clones, though not all of them. Counted here are around 130,000 clones, 65% to 80% occurring once; the ten biggest clones make up over 0.9%. Sequenced sample: PBMCs. The receptors stem from a human donor in good health.

V usage is TRBV11-2 and J usage is TRBJ1-2, with TRBD1 matching 11 bases. Per the germline V gene, CDR1 is SGHAT and CDR2 is FQNNGV. V was pared by 2 bases and J by 3 bases, with 8 bases of the junction left unmatched. The CDR3 is 17 amino acids. CDR3 coding DNA: TGTGCCAGCAGCTTACGAGGGACAGGGGGGGTTCACTATGGCTACACCTTC. This codes for CASSLRGTGGVHYGYTF.

The chain recombines TRBV5-4 with TRBJ1-3; D is possibly TRBD1 (6 bases). Germline loops: CDR1 SGHNT, CDR2 YYREEE (reference sequence). The CDR3 has 15 residues. The germline V and J ends were trimmed by 0 bases and 2 bases, with 9 bases remaining between them. In DNA form, the CDR3 reads TGTGCCAGCAGCTTGGGAGGGACACCTGGAAACACCATATATTTT. It encodes CASSLGGTPGNTIYF.

The V and J genes are TRBV2 and TRBJ2-7; no clear D gene. The CDR3 has 11 residues. Trimming stripped 2 bases from V and 5 bases from J, with 4 bases between. Germline lookup yields CDR1 SNHLY and CDR2 FYNNEI. The CDR3 protein is CASSELDEQYF. The DNA of the CDR3 is TGTGCCAGCAGTGAACTCGACGAGCAGTACTTC.

The chain links TRBV12-5 to TRBJ2-5, with D perhaps TRBD2 (6 bases). This CDR3 is 16 amino acids long. Germline V gene lookup returns CDR1 LGHNT and CDR2 FRNRAP. Trimming took 1 base from V and 2 from J, leaving 14 bases between them. The CDR3, as DNA: TGTGCTAGTGGTTTGGCCCCCGGGACTTTACAAGAGACCCAGTACTTC. Its translation: CASGLAPGTLQETQYF.